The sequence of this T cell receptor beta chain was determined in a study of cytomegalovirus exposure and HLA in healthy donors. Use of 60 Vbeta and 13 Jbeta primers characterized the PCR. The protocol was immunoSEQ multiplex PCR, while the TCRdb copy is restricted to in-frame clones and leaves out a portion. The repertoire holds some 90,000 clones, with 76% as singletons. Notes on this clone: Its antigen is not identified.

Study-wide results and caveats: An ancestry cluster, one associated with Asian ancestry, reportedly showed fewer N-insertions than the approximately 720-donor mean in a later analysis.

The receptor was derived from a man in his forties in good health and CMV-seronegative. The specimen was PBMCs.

DNA of the CDR3: TGTGCCAGCACCCGGACTAGCGGGGACTACGAGCAGTACTTC. Its translation: CASTRTSGDYEQYF. V gene TRBV11-1 combines with J gene TRBJ2-7; 12 nucleotides line up with TRBD2. Germline V gives CDR1 SGHAT, CDR2 FQDESV (reference sequence). Trimming took 7 bases from V and 3 from J; bases not matched to a gene: 4. This CDR3 comprises 14 residues. The full variable domain, with the rest looked up from reference TRBV11-1 and TRBJ2-7, is EAEVAQSPRYKITEKSQAVAFWCDPISGHATLYWYRQILGQGPELLVQFQDESVVDDSQLPKDRFSAERLKGVDSTLKIQPAELGDSAMYLCASTRTSGDYEQYFGPGTRLTVT.